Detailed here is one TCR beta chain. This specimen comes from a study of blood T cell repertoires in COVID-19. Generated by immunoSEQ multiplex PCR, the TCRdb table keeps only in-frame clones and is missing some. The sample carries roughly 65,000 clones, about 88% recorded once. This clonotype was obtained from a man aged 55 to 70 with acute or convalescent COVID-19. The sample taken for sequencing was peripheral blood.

The CDR3: CASSPQRTPNLRSGYTF. CDR3 nucleotides: TGTGCCAGCAGCCCTCAGAGGACACCAAACCTAAGGAGTGGCTACACCTTC. The chain links TRBV3-1 (or the pseudogene TRBV3-2) to TRBJ1-2, with D perhaps matching TRBD1 (5 bases). CDR1 is LGHDT and CDR2 is YNNKEL in the germline V gene (reference sequence). CDR3 length equals 17 residues. The germline V and J ends were trimmed by 4 bases and 7 bases, with 25 bases remaining between them.